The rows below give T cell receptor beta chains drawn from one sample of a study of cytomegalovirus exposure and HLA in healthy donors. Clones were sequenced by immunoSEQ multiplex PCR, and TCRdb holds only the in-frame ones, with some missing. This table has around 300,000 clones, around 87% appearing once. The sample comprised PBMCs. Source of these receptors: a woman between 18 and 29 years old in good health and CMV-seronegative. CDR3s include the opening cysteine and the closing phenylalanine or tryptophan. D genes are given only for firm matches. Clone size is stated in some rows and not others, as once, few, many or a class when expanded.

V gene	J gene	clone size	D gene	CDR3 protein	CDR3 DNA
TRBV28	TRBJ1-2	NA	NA	CATQRGGYGYTF	TGTGCCACCCAACGAGGCGGGTATGGCTACACCTTC
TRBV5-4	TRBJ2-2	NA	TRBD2	CASSLASGANTGELFF	TGTGCCAGCAGCTTGGCTAGCGGGGCGAACACCGGGGAGCTGTTTTTT
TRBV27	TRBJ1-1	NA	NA	CASSFRVLTEAFF	TGTGCCAGCAGTTTCAGGGTACTAACTGAAGCTTTCTTT
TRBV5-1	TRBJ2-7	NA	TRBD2	CASSLGLAKSGEQYF	TGCGCCAGCAGCTTGGGACTAGCGAAGTCGGGCGAGCAGTACTTC
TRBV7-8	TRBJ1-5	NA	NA	CASSLARDSNQPQHF	TGTGCCAGCAGCTTAGCCAGGGATAGCAATCAGCCCCAGCATTTT
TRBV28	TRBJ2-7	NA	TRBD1	CASRDDRGYEQYF	TGTGCCAGCAGAGACGACAGGGGCTACGAGCAGTACTTC
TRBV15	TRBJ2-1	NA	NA	CATSSRLVTDEQFF	TGTGCCACCAGCAGCAGACTAGTCACCGATGAGCAGTTCTTC
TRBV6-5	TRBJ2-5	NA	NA	CASSYSRGLGSETQYF	TGTGCCAGCAGTTACTCGAGGGGGTTAGGGTCGGAGACCCAGTACTTC
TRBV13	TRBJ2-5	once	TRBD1	CASSLGPQALTGEAETQYF	TGTGCCAGCAGCTTAGGTCCCCAGGCTCTTACAGGGGAAGCAGAGACCCAGTACTTC
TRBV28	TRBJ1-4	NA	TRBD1	CASRPGGPVRLFF	TGTGCCAGCAGGCCAGGGGGGCCAGTAAGACTGTTTTTT
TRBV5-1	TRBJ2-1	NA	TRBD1	CASSLLDRANEQFF	TGCGCCAGCAGCTTGTTGGACAGGGCTAATGAGCAGTTCTTC
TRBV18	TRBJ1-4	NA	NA	CASSPFYNEKLFF	TGTGCCAGCTCACCGTTTTATAATGAAAAACTGTTTTTT
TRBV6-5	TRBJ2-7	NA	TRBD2	CASSYGFSGSRTEQYF	TGTGCCAGCAGTTACGGCTTTAGCGGGAGTAGGACCGAGCAGTACTTC
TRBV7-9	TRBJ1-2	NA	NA	CASSSGQGNYGYTF	TGTGCCAGCAGCTCTGGGCAGGGCAACTATGGCTACACCTTC
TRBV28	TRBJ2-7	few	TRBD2	CASRLAVNYEQYF	TGTGCCAGTCGACTAGCGGTAAACTACGAGCAGTACTTC
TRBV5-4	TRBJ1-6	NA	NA	CASSVGIYSPNSPLHF	TGTGCCAGCAGCGTTGGTATATACAGTCCTAATTCACCCCTCCACTTT
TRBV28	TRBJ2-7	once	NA	CASSVGGWGRPDYEQYF	TGTGCCAGCAGTGTTGGGGGGTGGGGGAGACCCGACTACGAGCAGTACTTC
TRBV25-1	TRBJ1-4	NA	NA	CASSESGTNEKLFF	TGTGCCAGCAGTGAATCCGGGACTAATGAAAAACTGTTTTTT
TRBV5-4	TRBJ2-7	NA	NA	CASSGSGQSHSYEQYF	TGTGCCAGCAGCGGCTCCGGACAGTCTCACTCCTACGAGCAGTACTTC
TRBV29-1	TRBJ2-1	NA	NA	CSVELATWSSYNEQFF	TGCAGCGTTGAATTGGCGACGTGGAGCTCCTACAATGAGCAGTTCTTC
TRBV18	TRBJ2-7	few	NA	CASSGVVQVYEQYF	TGTGCCAGCTCCGGAGTGGTACAGGTCTACGAGCAGTACTTC
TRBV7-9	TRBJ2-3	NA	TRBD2	CASSPTLAGVTDTQYF	TGTGCCAGCAGCCCTACGCTAGCGGGAGTAACAGATACGCAGTATTTT
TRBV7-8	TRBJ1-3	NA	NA	CASSPNPTGSGNTIYF	TGTGCCAGCAGCCCGAACCCGACAGGCTCTGGAAACACCATATATTTT
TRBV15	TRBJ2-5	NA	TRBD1	CATSRGTGGAETQYF	TGTGCCACCAGCAGAGGTACAGGGGGCGCAGAGACCCAGTACTTC
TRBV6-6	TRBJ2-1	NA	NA	CASRSVSYNEQFF	TGTGCCAGCAGGAGCGTCAGTTACAATGAGCAGTTCTTC
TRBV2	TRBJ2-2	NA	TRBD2	CASSVLAGGTGELFF	TGTGCCAGCAGTGTACTAGCGGGTGGCACCGGGGAGCTGTTTTTT
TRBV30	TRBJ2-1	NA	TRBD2	CAWSVGLAGHEQFF	TGTGCCTGGAGTGTGGGACTAGCGGGACATGAGCAGTTCTTC
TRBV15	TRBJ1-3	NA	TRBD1	CATSRGTTGTERRIYF	TGTGCCACCAGCAGGGGAACGACAGGGACCGAACGCCGCATATATTTT
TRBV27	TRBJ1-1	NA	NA	CASRELILNTEAFF	TGTGCCAGCAGGGAGTTAATATTGAACACTGAAGCTTTCTTT
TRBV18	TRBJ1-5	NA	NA	CASSPEQNQPQHF	TGTGCCAGCTCACCTGAACAGAATCAGCCCCAGCATTTT
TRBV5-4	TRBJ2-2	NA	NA	CASSLAQTTGELFF	TGTGCCAGCAGCTTGGCACAGACCACCGGGGAGCTGTTTTTT
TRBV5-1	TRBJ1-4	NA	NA	CASRHLGDVTNEKLFF	TGCGCCAGCCGCCACCTGGGAGACGTTACTAATGAAAAACTGTTTTTT
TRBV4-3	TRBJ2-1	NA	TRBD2	CASSLGTSGSSYNEQFF	TGCGCCAGCAGCCTCGGGACTAGCGGCAGCTCCTACAATGAGCAGTTCTTC
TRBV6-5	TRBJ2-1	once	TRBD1	CASSSGQFNEQFF	TGTGCCAGCAGTTCGGGACAGTTTAATGAGCAGTTCTTC
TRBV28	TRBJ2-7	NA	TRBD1	CASSLGGTGPPGEQYF	TGTGCCAGCAGTTTGGGCGGGACAGGTCCACCGGGAGAGCAGTACTTC
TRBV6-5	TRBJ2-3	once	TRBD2	CASSYAAGVTDTQYF	TGTGCCAGCAGTTACGCGGCGGGAGTAACAGATACGCAGTATTTT
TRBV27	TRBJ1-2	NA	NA	CASAGSANYGYTF	TGTGCCAGCGCGGGGTCAGCCAACTATGGCTACACCTTC
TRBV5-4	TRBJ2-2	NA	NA	CASSLAGGGSTGELFF	TGTGCCAGCAGCTTGGCGGGCGGAGGGTCCACCGGGGAGCTGTTTTTT
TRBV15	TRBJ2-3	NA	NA	CATSRVADTDTQYF	TGTGCCACCAGCAGAGTAGCGGACACAGATACGCAGTATTTT
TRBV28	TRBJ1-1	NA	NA	CASSSRDTEAFF	TGTGCCAGCAGTTCCAGGGACACTGAAGCTTTCTTT
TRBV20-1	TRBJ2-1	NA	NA	CSARERLQQFF	TGCAGTGCTAGAGAGCGACTCCAGCAGTTCTTC
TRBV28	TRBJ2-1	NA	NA	CASSVHSSYNEQFF	TGTGCCAGCAGTGTCCATAGCTCCTACAATGAGCAGTTCTTC
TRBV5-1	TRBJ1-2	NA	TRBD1	CASSPGQGAVRMWGYTF	TGCGCCAGCAGCCCCGGACAGGGGGCAGTTCGTATGTGGGGCTACACCTTC
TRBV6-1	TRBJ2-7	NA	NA	CASSQEREQYF	TGTGCCAGCAGCCAAGAGCGGGAGCAGTACTTC
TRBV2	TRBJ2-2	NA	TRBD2	CASMRLRETSGSNSGELFF	TGTGCCAGCATGAGACTGAGAGAGACTAGCGGGAGTAATAGCGGGGAGCTGTTTTTT
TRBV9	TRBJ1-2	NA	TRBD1	CASSAGQGPYGYTF	TGTGCCAGCAGCGCTGGACAGGGTCCCTATGGCTACACCTTC
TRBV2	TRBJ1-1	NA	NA	CASATGPGRTEAFF	TGTGCCAGTGCGACAGGCCCAGGAAGGACTGAAGCTTTCTTT
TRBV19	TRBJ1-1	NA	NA	CASSFRRGATEAFF	TGTGCCAGTAGTTTTAGACGGGGGGCTACTGAAGCTTTCTTT
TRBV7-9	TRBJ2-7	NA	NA	CASSSSGSDEQYF	TGTGCCAGCAGCTCTAGTGGATCCGACGAGCAGTACTTC
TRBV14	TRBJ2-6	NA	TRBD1	CASSQEYRGPGANVLTF	TGTGCCAGCAGCCAAGAGTACAGGGGGCCTGGGGCCAACGTCCTGACTTTC
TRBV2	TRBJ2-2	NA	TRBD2	CASRGGLAGTGELFF	TGTGCCAGCAGAGGTGGACTAGCGGGAACCGGGGAGCTGTTTTTT
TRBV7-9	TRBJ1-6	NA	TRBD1	CASTVGQGNSPLHF	TGTGCCAGCACCGTAGGACAGGGGAATTCACCCCTCCACTTT
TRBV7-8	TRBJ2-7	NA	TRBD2	CASSDQGAGVSYEQYF	TGTGCCAGCAGCGATCAAGGGGCGGGAGTATCCTACGAGCAGTACTTC